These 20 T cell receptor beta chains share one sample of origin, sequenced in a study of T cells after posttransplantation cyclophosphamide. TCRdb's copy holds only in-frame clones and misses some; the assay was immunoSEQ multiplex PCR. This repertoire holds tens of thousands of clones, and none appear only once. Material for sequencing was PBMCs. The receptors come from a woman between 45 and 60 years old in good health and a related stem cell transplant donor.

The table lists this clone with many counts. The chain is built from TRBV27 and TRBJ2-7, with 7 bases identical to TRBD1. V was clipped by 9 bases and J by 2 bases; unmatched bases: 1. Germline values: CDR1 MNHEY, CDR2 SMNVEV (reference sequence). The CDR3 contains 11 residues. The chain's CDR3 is CASQGAYEQYF. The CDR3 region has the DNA TGTGCCAGTCAGGGGGCCTACGAGCAGTACTTC.

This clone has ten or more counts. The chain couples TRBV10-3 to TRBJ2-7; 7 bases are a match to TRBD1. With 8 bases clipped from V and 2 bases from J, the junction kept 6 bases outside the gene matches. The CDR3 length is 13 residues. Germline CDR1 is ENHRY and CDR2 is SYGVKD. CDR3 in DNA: TGTGCCATCCGGGACAGTCGGACCTACGAGCAGTACTTC. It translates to CAIRDSRTYEQYF.

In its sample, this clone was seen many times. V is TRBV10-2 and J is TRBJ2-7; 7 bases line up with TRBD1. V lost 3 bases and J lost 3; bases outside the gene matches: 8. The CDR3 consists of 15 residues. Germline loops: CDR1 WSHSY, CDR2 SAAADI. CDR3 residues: CASSDRAGGSYEQYF. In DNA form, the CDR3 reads TGCGCCAGCAGTGATCGGGCAGGGGGTAGCTACGAGCAGTACTTC.

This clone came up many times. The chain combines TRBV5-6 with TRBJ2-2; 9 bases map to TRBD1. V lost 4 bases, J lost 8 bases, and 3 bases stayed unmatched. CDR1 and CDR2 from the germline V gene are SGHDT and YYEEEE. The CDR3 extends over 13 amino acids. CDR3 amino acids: CASSRTGVGELFF. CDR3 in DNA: TGTGCCAGCAGCCGGACAGGGGTGGGGGAGCTGTTTTTT. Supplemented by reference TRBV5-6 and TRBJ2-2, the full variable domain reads DAGVTQSPTHLIKTRGQQVTLRCSPKSGHDTVSWYQQALGQGPQFIFQYYEEEERQRGNFPDRFSGHQFPNYSSELNVNALLLGDSALYLCASSRTGVGELFFGEGSRLTVL.

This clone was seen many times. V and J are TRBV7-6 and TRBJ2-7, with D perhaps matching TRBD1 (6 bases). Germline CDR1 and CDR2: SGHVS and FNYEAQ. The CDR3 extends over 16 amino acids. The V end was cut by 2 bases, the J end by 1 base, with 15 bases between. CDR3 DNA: TGTGCCAGCAGCTTAATGAAAAGGACAGAGTCCTACGAGCAGTACTTC. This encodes CASSLMKRTESYEQYF.

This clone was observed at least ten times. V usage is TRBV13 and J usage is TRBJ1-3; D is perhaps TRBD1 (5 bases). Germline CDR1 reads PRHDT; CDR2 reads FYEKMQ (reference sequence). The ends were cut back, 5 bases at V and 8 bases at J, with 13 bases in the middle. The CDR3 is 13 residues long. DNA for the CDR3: TGTGCCAGCAGCCCGCCGGGGGAGTACACCATATATTTT. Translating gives CASSPPGEYTIYF.

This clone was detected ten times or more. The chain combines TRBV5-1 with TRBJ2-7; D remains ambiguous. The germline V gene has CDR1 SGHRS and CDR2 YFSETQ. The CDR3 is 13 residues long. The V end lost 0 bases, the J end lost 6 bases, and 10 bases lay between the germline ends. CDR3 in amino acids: CASSLEWLAEQYF. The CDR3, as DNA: TGCGCCAGCAGCTTGGAATGGCTTGCCGAGCAGTACTTC. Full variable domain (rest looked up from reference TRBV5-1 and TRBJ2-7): KAGVTQTPRYLIKTRGQQVTLSCSPISGHRSVSWYQQTPGQGLQFLFEYFSETQRNKGNFPGRFSGRQFSNSRSEMNVSTLELGDSALYLCASSLEWLAEQYFGPGTRLTVT.

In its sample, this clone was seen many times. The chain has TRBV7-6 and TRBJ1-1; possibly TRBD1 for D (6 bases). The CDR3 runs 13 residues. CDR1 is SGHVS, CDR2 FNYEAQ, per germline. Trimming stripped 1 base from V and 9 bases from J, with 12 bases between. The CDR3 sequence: CASSLVEQGQAFF. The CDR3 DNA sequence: TGTGCCAGCAGCTTAGTCGAACAGGGTCAAGCTTTCTTT.

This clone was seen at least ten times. The CDR3 is CASSLRDRGYEQYF. The CDR3 DNA sequence: TGTGCCAGTAGTTTGAGGGACAGGGGTTACGAGCAGTACTTC. The rearrangement uses TRBV19 and TRBJ2-7; 10 bases agree with TRBD1. J lost 4 bases, V lost 5 bases, and 5 bases had no gene match. Germline V gives CDR1 LNHDA, CDR2 SQIVND (reference sequence). The CDR3 has 14 amino acids.

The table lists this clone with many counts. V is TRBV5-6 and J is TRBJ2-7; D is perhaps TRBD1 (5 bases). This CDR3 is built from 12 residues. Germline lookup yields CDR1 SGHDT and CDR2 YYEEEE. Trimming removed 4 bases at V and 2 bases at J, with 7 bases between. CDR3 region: CASSDSPYEQYF. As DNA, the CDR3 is TGTGCCAGCAGCGACAGTCCCTACGAGCAGTACTTC.

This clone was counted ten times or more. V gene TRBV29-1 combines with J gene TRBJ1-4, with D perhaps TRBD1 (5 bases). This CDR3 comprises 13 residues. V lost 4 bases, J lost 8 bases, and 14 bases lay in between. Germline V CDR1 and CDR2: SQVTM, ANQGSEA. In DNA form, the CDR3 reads TGCAGCGTTGTCGGGCCAGGGTACGAAAAACTGTTTTTT. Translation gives CSVVGPGYEKLFF.

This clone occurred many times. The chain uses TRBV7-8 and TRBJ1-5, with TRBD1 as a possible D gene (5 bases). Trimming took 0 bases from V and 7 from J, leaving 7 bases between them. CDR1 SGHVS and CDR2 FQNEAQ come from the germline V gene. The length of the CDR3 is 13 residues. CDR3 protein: CASSLAGLQPQHF. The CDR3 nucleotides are TGTGCCAGCAGCTTAGCGGGACTCCAGCCCCAGCATTTT.

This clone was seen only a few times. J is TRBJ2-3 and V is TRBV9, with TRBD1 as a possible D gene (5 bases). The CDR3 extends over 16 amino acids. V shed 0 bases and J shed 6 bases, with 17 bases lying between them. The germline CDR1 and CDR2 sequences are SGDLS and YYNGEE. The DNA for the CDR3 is TGTGCCAGCAGCGTAGGAACAGGATTCGTACGGGATACGCAGTATTTT. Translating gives CASSVGTGFVRDTQYF.

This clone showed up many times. CDR3 region: CASSSRAGITYNEQFF. The DNA of the CDR3 is TGTGCCAGCAGCTCCCGAGCGGGAATAACCTACAATGAGCAGTTCTTC. This sequence joins TRBV5-5 and TRBJ2-1; TRBD2 matches 7 bases. Germline CDR1 and CDR2: SGHKS and YYEKEE (reference sequence). Germline trimming cut 3 bases from V and 2 bases from J; bases unmatched to any gene: 8. This CDR3 comprises 16 residues.

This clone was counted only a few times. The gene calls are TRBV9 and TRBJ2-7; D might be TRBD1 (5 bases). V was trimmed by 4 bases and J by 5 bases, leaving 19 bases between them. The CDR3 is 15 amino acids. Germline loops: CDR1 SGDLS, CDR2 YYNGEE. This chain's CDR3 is CASSPQGAPVHEQYF. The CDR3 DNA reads TGTGCCAGCAGCCCCCAAGGGGCCCCGGTCCACGAGCAGTACTTC.

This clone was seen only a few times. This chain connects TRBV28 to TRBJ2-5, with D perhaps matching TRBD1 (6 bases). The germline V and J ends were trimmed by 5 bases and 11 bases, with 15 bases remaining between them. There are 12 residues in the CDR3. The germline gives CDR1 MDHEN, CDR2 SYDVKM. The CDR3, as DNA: TGTGCCAGCAGTCTCTCCGAGGGGGAGCAGTACTTC. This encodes CASSLSEGEQYF.

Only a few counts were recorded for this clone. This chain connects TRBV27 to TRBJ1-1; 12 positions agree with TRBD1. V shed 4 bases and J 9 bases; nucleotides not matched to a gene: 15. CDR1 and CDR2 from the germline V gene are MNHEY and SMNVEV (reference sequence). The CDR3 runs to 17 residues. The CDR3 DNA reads TGTGCCAGCAGTTGGCACCGGGACAGGGGGCTTTGGGGTCAAGCTTTCTTT. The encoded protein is CASSWHRDRGLWGQAFF.

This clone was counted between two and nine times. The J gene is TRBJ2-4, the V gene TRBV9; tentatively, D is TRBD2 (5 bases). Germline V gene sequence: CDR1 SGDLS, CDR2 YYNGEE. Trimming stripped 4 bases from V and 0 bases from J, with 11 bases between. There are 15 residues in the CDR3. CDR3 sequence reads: CASSKDFLAKNIQYF. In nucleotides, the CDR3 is TGTGCCAGCAGCAAGGACTTCTTAGCCAAAAACATTCAGTACTTC.

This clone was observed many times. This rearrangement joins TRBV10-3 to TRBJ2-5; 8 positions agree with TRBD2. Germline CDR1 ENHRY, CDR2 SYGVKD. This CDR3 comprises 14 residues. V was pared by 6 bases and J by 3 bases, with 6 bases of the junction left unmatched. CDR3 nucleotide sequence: TGTGCCATCAGGAGGACACTAGCGGAAGAGACCCAGTACTTC. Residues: CAIRRTLAEETQYF.

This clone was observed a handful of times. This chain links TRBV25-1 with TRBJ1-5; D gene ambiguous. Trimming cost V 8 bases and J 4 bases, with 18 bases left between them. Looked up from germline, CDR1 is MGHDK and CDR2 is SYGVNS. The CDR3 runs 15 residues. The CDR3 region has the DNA TGTGCCAGCCGCGAGACTCTCCCATCAAATCAGCCCCAGCATTTT. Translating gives CASRETLPSNQPQHF.